Following are 12 T cell receptor beta chains from one sample sequenced in a study of technical replicates of blood from several donors. Assay: immunoSEQ multiplex PCR; the TCRdb copy retains only in-frame clones and omits some. Altogether about 80,000 clones are present, approximately 97% being singletons, with the ten largest covering 0.15% to 0.2%. The sample was T cells isolated from PBMCs. Receptor source: a human donor in good health.

The gene calls are TRBV11-3 and TRBJ2-1; no reliable D call. Trimming cost V 5 bases and J 3 bases, with 5 bases left between them. The CDR3 contains 12 residues. CDR1 and CDR2 (germline): SGHNT, YENEEA. The CDR3 protein is CASSPRYNEQFF. The DNA of the CDR3 is TGTGCCAGCAGCCCTCGCTACAATGAGCAGTTCTTC. Based on the CDR3 plus reference TRBV11-3 and TRBJ2-1, the full variable domain is EAGVVQSPRYKIIEKKQPVAFWCNPISGHNTLYWYLQNLGQGPELLIRYENEEAVDDSQLPKDRFSAERLKGVDSTLKIQPAELGDSAVYLCASSPRYNEQFFGPGTRLTVL.

This sequence joins TRBV9 and TRBJ2-7; 7 nucleotides align to TRBD2. Unmatched junction bases numbered 8, after V lost 4 bases and J lost 1 base. The length of the CDR3 is 15 residues. Looked up from germline, CDR1 is SGDLS and CDR2 is YYNGEE. In DNA, the CDR3 is TGTGCCAGCAGCTTTTCGGGGGGTCCTTCCTACGAGCAGTACTTC. It yields the protein CASSFSGGPSYEQYF.

This clone was counted a single time. The chain has TRBV6-1 and TRBJ1-5, with 7 bases lining up with TRBD1. Germline values: CDR1 MNHNS, CDR2 SASEGT. The CDR3 sequence is 15 residues long. V dropped 6 bases and J dropped 0; count of bases not matched to a gene: 5. The CDR3 protein is CASRTGPYSNQPQHF. CDR3 DNA: TGTGCCAGCAGGACAGGGCCCTATAGCAATCAGCCCCAGCATTTT.

This clone has a handful of counts. The V call is TRBV6-5, the J call TRBJ1-2, with 9 nucleotides matching TRBD1. This CDR3 comprises 14 residues. Trimming took 0 bases from V and 4 from J; bases not matched to a gene: 0. Germline loops: CDR1 MNHEY, CDR2 SVGAGI. CDR3 protein: CASSYSTGGYGYTF. In nucleotides, the CDR3 is TGTGCCAGCAGTTACTCGACAGGGGGCTATGGCTACACCTTC.

The chain joins TRBV27 to TRBJ2-6; 9 bases are shared with TRBD1. Trimming took 5 bases from V and 2 from J; bases not matched to a gene: 10. Per the germline V gene, CDR1 is MNHEY and CDR2 is SMNVEV (reference sequence). This CDR3 has 18 residues. DNA for the CDR3: TGTGCCAGCAGTCCCGGGACAGGGTACCATGCTGGGGCCAACGTCCTGACTTTC. Its translation is CASSPGTGYHAGANVLTF.

The rearrangement joins TRBV4-2 to TRBJ2-2; D possibly corresponds to TRBD2 (5 bases). Germline CDR1 LGHNA, CDR2 YNFKEQ. V was trimmed by 0 bases and J by 3 bases, leaving 17 bases between them. The CDR3 spans 18 residues. The CDR3, as DNA: TGTGCCAGCAGCCAAGATCGGGGTGCTAGCTGGGACACCGGGGAGCTGTTTTTT. The encoded protein is CASSQDRGASWDTGELFF.

V gene TRBV4-2 combines with J gene TRBJ2-2, with 12 nucleotides matching TRBD2. CDR3 length: 16 amino acids. Per the germline V gene, CDR1 is LGHNA and CDR2 is YNFKEQ. Unmatched junction bases numbered 10, after V lost 3 bases and J lost 11 bases. This CDR3 reads CASSHLTSGRRFELFF. CDR3 in DNA: TGTGCCAGCAGCCACTTAACTAGCGGGAGGAGGTTTGAGCTGTTTTTT.

This chain links TRBV6-5 with TRBJ1-1; D is perhaps TRBD1 (5 bases). Germline V lookup: CDR1 MNHEY, CDR2 SVGAGI. The CDR3 has 13 amino acids. V gave up 6 bases and J gave up 4 bases, with 12 bases separating them. The chain's CDR3 is CASSRQRRTEAFF. The CDR3 nucleotides read TGTGCCAGCAGCCGACAGCGTCGCACTGAAGCTTTCTTT.

The rearrangement joins TRBV29-1 to TRBJ2-2; TRBD1 matches 7 bases. From germline, CDR1 is SQVTM and CDR2 ANQGSEA. Unmatched junction bases numbered 5, after V lost 4 bases and J lost 0 bases. The CDR3 totals 15 residues. The CDR3 DNA reads TGCAGCGTTGTATGGGGACAGCCGAACACCGGGGAGCTGTTTTTT. Translation: CSVVWGQPNTGELFF.

On this clone: Distinct nucleotide sequences in the sample also encode this CDR3. V is TRBV7-3 and J is TRBJ2-1, with D unclear. V lost 5 bases, J lost 3 bases, and 8 bases lay in between. Germline CDR1 and CDR2: SGHTA and FQGTGA. This CDR3 contains 13 residues. The CDR3 DNA sequence: TGTGCCAGCAGCCCCCGCGGCTACAATGAGCAGTTCTTC. As protein: CASSPRGYNEQFF.

V is TRBV4-1 and J is TRBJ1-2; TRBD1 aligns across 9 bases. V lost 0 bases, J lost 6 bases, and 5 bases stayed unmatched. The CDR3 loop spans 15 amino acids. Germline V gives CDR1 MGHRA, CDR2 YSYEKL. CDR3 protein: CASSQEGTGFNGYTF. CDR3 DNA: TGCGCCAGCAGCCAAGAAGGGACAGGGTTCAATGGCTACACCTTC.

The chain recombines TRBV28 with TRBJ2-1, with 7 bases that match TRBD2. This CDR3 comprises 17 residues. J lost 7 bases, V lost 4 bases, and 16 bases had no gene match. Per the germline V gene, CDR1 is MDHEN and CDR2 is SYDVKM. The CDR3 DNA reads as TGTGCCAGCAGTTCTCTCTCCAGGGCGGGAGAGTTGAATGAGCAGTTCTTC. Translated, it gives CASSSLSRAGELNEQFF.